This entry is about one T cell receptor (beta chain). One base away lies a much larger clone, so this may be a sequencing read error. RNA transcripts yielded amplified TCR beta CDR3 regions. Using the HTBI primer set, a first-round RT-PCR was run on the TCR CDR3. TCRdb redid the calling of the multiplex PCR reads with MiXCR, one entry per CDR3 protein. The sample includes over 250,000 distinct CDR3 sequences, roughly 15% of them seen just once. The entry originates in a study of T cells in Graves' hyperthyroidism and ophthalmopathy. Overall study context: Peripheral blood collection took place at initial diagnosis, before any treatment.

Germline V gene lookup returns CDR1 MGHDK and CDR2 SYGVNS. The CDR3 length is 13 residues. The sequence was collected from a woman aged 40 to 49 with Graves' ophthalmopathy. The chain couples TRBV25-1 to TRBJ2-3; unclear D gene. What was sequenced was blood. CDR3 bases: TGTGCCAGCAGTGAATGGTCGTTAGATGCGCAGTATTTT. The encoded protein is CASSEWSLDAQYF. Full variable domain (missing parts from reference TRBV25-1 and TRBJ2-3): EADIYQTPRYLVIGTGKKITLECSQTMGHDKMYWYQQDPGMELHLIHYSYGVNSTEKGDLSSESTVSRIRTEHFPLTLESARPSHTSQYLCASSEWSLDAQYFGPGTRLTVL.